Included here is one TCR beta chain sequence, with context. This clone has only a few counts. The specificity of this receptor is unknown. Base qualities are not recorded, but no much larger clone differs from it by a single base. TCRbeta CDR3 regions were amplified from genomic DNA by means of the immunoSEQ Assay, a bias-controlled multiplex PCR. As for how the authors treated the data: The number of nucleated cells in each sample was estimated from the amplification of reference gene primers within the assay. Sequence reads were collapsed and filtered to measure the absolute abundance of every unique TCRbeta CDR3 rearrangement. For each sample, productive Simpson clonality was calculated by taking the square root of Simpson's diversity index across productive rearrangements. In TCRdb, the immuneACCESS table is reduced to in-frame sequences with V and J assigned. These tables do not hold every clone; where another copy was compared, an unresolved V gene accounts for under half, and the others remain unexplained. That table furnishes V, J and clone size, whereas the DNA furnished D and trimming. The sample profile shows 120,000 or so clones; around 83% of them were found once. The ten largest clones take up roughly 17% of the sample.

The data derive from a study of blood T cell repertoires in COVID-19 (dated by TCRdb to between 2020 and 2021). As for the study more broadly: Samples covering the acute and convalescent phases of COVID-19 were provided by collaborators in the United States, Italy and Spain. The prospective study material was composed of cDNA or gDNA derived from T cells, B-cell-depleted T cells, or PBMCs. The dataset comprised deeply sampled blood TCRbeta repertoires from subjects exposed to, actively infected with, or recovered from COVID-19. The repertoires were made available in a free public database intended to serve as a resource for research on the immune response to SARS-CoV-2. The samples were drawn from two sources: the first 160 participants of the ongoing ImmuneRACE study, and fewer than 1,500 subjects contributed by 6 global collaborators. Nearly every sample came with metadata listing a de-identified subject ID, COVID-19 status, age in years and sex. HLA class I and class II types, where available, came from metadata supplied by the sample provider rather than from assay-based typing.

Whole blood was collected in K2EDTA tubes by collaborating institutions according to the institutions' own protocols. For TCRbeta analysis, collaborator samples were shipped as frozen whole blood, as isolated PBMCs, or as DNA extracted from either sample type. Broad study findings and their caveats: The amount of clinical and demographic metadata varied by source and participant and was provided uncurated.

According to the germline V gene, CDR1 reads MDHEN and CDR2 reads SYDVKM. There are 12 amino acids in the CDR3, from cysteine to phenylalanine inclusive. The CDR3 DNA has 36 bases and is translated from base 1. Clipping removes 5 bases from V and 5 bases from J, with 0 as the unmatched junction base count. Specimen: peripheral blood. The source is a woman aged 45 to 65 with acute or convalescent COVID-19. This receptor chain uses TRBV28 and TRBJ1-5; 7 middle bases align to TRBD1. The nucleotides are TGTGCCAGCAGTGACAGGGATCAGCCCCAGCATTTT. Translated, this is CASSDRDQPQHF.